One T cell receptor (beta chain) is described in this entry. Its antigen is still unknown. The data derive from a study of T cells in Graves' hyperthyroidism and ophthalmopathy. Across the whole study: Specimen type is peripheral blood, collected at initial diagnosis prior to any treatment.

Study conclusions and caveats: Blood shared most expanded thyroid clonotypes above 0.001.

Uncontrolled infection, other autoimmune disease, pregnancy or lactation barred patients from enrollment. The TCR beta CDR3 regions underwent amplification using RNA transcripts as the source. HTBI primers drove first-round RT-PCR of the TCR CDR3. MiXCR was run by TCRdb on the multiplex PCR reads, yielding one entry per CDR3 protein. The table has around 290,000 distinct CDR3 sequences, more than 10% seen once; the top ten hold roughly 8%. The specimen sequenced was blood. The receptor was isolated from a woman between 25 and 40 years old with Graves' hyperthyroidism that later progressed to Graves' ophthalmopathy.

CDR3 amino acids: CASSYSQGFTTYEQYF. CDR3 nucleotides: TGTGCCAGCAGTTACTCCCAGGGGTTTACCACCTACGAGCAGTACTTC. The chain is built from TRBV6-6 and TRBJ2-7; TRBD1 is a possible D gene (6 bases). CDR3 size: 16 residues. Trimming removed 0 bases from V and 2 bases from J, with 14 bases in between. Germline CDR1 reads MNHNY; CDR2 reads SVGAGI (reference sequence).